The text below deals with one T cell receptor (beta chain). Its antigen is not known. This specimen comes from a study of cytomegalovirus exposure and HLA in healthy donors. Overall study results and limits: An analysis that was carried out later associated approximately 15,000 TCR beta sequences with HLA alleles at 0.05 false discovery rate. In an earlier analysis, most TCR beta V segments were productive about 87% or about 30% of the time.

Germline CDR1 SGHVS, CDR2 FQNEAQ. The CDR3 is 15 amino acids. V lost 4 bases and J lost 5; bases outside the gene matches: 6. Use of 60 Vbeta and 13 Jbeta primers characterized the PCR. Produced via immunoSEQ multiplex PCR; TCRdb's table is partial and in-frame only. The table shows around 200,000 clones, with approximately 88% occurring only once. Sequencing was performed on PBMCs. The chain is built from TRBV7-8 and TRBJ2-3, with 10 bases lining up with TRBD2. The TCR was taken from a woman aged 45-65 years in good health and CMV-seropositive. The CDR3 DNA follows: TGTGCCAGCAGCTCCCTAGCGGGGGTGGGAGATACGCAGTATTTT. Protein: CASSSLAGVGDTQYF.